Listed below are T cell receptor beta chains from one sample, sequenced in a study of response to subunit inactivated influenza vaccine. TCRdb itself ran the RT-PCR reads through MiXCR, one entry per CDR3 protein. In the table there are about 800,000 distinct CDR3 sequences, less than 25% of which are singletons. Sequenced here: PBMCs from blood, sampled 5 days after vaccination. These receptor sequences come from a man in his fifties or sixties who received an inactivated influenza vaccine. CDR3s include the opening cysteine and the closing phenylalanine or tryptophan. D genes are given only for firm matches. Clone sizes are given selectively: once, few, many, or a class where the clone is expanded.

V gene	D gene	clone size	J gene	CDR3 DNA	CDR3 protein
TRBV5-1	-	few	TRBJ1-5	TGCGCCAGCAGCGAGGGACGGGCTGGTCAGCCCCAGCATTTT	CASSEGRAGQPQHF
TRBV7-3	-	-	TRBJ2-1	TGTGCCAGCAGCCCCAATAGCAACAATGAGCAGTTCTTC	CASSPNSNNEQFF
TRBV20-1	TRBD1	few	TRBJ1-5	TGCAGTCGGACAGGGGGCATCAATCAGCCCCAGCATTTT	CSRTGGINQPQHF
TRBV20-1	-	-	TRBJ2-5	TGCAGTGCTACCCGGACAGACCTCTTTGGAGAGACCCAGTACTTC	CSATRTDLFGETQYF
TRBV20-1	TRBD1	few	TRBJ1-5	TGCAGTGCCAGAGGGACAGGGGGACAGCCCCAGCATTTT	CSARGTGGQPQHF
TRBV7-2	-	few	TRBJ1-3	TGTGCCAGCAGCTCCACGGGACTTCCAGGAGGTAACACCATATATTTT	CASSSTGLPGGNTIYF
TRBV29-1	TRBD1	once	TRBJ1-5	TGCAGCGTTGCCACCGGGACAGGCAATCAGCCCCAGCATTTT	CSVATGTGNQPQHF
TRBV3-1	TRBD1	few	TRBJ1-1	TGTGCCAGCAGACAAACAGGGGCCTTGAACACTGAAGCTTTCTTT	CASRQTGALNTEAFF
TRBV5-1	-	many	TRBJ2-2	TGCGCCAGCAGCTTGGTAGGGGCGACGAACACCGGGGAGCTGTTTTTT	CASSLVGATNTGELFF
TRBV10-3	TRBD1	-	TRBJ2-1	TGTGCCTTCAGTTTTAGAGACAGGGTAATCGGCTCCTACAATGAGCAGTTCTTC	CAFSFRDRVIGSYNEQFF
TRBV20-1	-	few	TRBJ1-2	TGCAGTGCTGAGAGCGGGGGAAACTATGGCTACACCTTC	CSAESGGNYGYTF
TRBV28	TRBD1	-	TRBJ1-2	TGTGCCAGCAGGGGGGACAGGGCTAACTATGGCTACACCTTC	CASRGDRANYGYTF
TRBV11-2	TRBD1	-	TRBJ2-1	TGTGCCAGCAGCTGCTCAGGGGGCACCTACAATGAGCAGTTCTTC	CASSCSGGTYNEQFF
TRBV27	-	-	TRBJ2-3	TGTGCCAGCAGGATCTCCGGTCTGGATACGCAGTATTTT	CASRISGLDTQYF
TRBV20-1	TRBD2	-	TRBJ2-5	TGCAGTGCCCCGACTAGCGGGGCCCAAGAGACCCAGTACTTC	CSAPTSGAQETQYF
TRBV11-2	TRBD1	few	TRBJ2-7	TGTGCCAGCAGCTTAGATAGGGGACAGTATTACGAGCAGTACTTC	CASSLDRGQYYEQYF
TRBV5-6	TRBD1	-	TRBJ2-7	TGTGCCAGCAGCTTGTCACAGGGGGCAAGCTACGAGCAGTACTTC	CASSLSQGASYEQYF
TRBV5-1	-	-	TRBJ1-1	TGCGCCAGCAGCCCCGAGAGCGGCACTGAAGCTTTCTTT	CASSPESGTEAFF
TRBV4-1	-	few	TRBJ2-2	TGCGCCAGCAGCGTCTCGACCACAGCCCTCAACACCGGGGAGCTGTTTTTT	CASSVSTTALNTGELFF
TRBV20-1	-	-	TRBJ2-3	TGCAGTGCTAGGCCAGGCCTCAGAGATACGCAGTATTTT	CSARPGLRDTQYF
TRBV20-1	TRBD2	-	TRBJ2-7	TGCAGTGCTAGTAGAGCGGGGGGGCCGGACGAGCAGTACTTC	CSASRAGGPDEQYF
TRBV20-1	-	few	TRBJ1-3	TGCAGTGCTACAGGGACTGGAAACACCATATATTTT	CSATGTGNTIYF
TRBV4-3	-	few	TRBJ1-2	TGCGCCAGCAGCCAAGGCCCGGGGGGCCTTAACTATGGCTACACCTTC	CASSQGPGGLNYGYTF
TRBV5-1	-	few	TRBJ2-7	TGCGCCAGCAGCTCAGGACAGAGGGAAAACGAGCAGTACTTC	CASSSGQRENEQYF
TRBV5-5	-	-	TRBJ2-6	TGTGCCAGCAGCTTGATAACCTCTGGGGCCAACGTCCTGACTTTC	CASSLITSGANVLTF
TRBV18	-	-	TRBJ2-7	TGTGCCAGCTCACCAATCCAGGGCTTGGAAGACGAGCAGTACTTC	CASSPIQGLEDEQYF
TRBV12-3/TRBV12-4	-	many	TRBJ2-7	TGTGCCAGCAGTTTCGGGCGGCTCTACGAGCAGTACTTC	CASSFGRLYEQYF
TRBV11-2	TRBD2	-	TRBJ2-3	TGTGCCAGCAGCTTTCCAGCGGGGGGGACAGATACGCAGTATTTT	CASSFPAGGTDTQYF
TRBV12-3/TRBV12-4	-	-	TRBJ1-1	TGTGCCAGCACATCTCCGTCAGGGTACACTGAAGCTTTCTTT	CASTSPSGYTEAFF
TRBV7-2	-	once	TRBJ2-2	TGTGCCAGCAGCCCGGTCTTGGGGATTGACACCGGGGAGCTGTTTTTT	CASSPVLGIDTGELFF
TRBV5-1	-	few	TRBJ2-5	TGCGCCAGCAGCTTACCGCGGCAGGGAGGAGAGACCCAGTACTTC	CASSLPRQGGETQYF
TRBV24-1	-	-	TRBJ2-1	TGTGCCACCAGTGATTGGGAAGGGGGTGAGCAGTTCTTC	CATSDWEGGEQFF
TRBV7-6	-	-	TRBJ2-5	TGTGCCAGCAGCTCCGACTTGGAGACCCAGTACTTC	CASSSDLETQYF
TRBV7-9	TRBD1	-	TRBJ2-7	TGTGCCAGCAGCTTAAGGGACAGGGTTCCCGAGCAGTACTTC	CASSLRDRVPEQYF
TRBV9	-	-	TRBJ1-1	TGTGCCAGCACGGGTAGGGGAAGCACTGAAGCTTTCTTT	CASTGRGSTEAFF